The subject of this entry is one T cell receptor beta chain. Which cohort a participant joined came from the clinical history participants gave. The entry originates in a study of blood T cell repertoires in COVID-19. Study information: Sample material is recorded as cDNA or gDNA derived from T cells, B-cell-depleted T cells, or PBMCs.

Germline lookup yields CDR1 MNHEY and CDR2 SVGEGT. Losses at the gene ends were 4 bases for V and 3 bases for J; bases not matched to a gene: 1. The length of the CDR3 is 15 residues. Clones were read by immunoSEQ multiplex PCR, and TCRdb kept only the in-frame ones, dropping some. This sample yields approximately 170,000 clones, of which 80% to 85% are seen a single time; about 8% belongs to the top ten. This receptor was obtained from a woman in her 50s who had recovered from COVID-19. Sequencing was carried out using PBMCs or T cells enriched from blood (not recorded which). V is TRBV6-2 or TRBV6-3 and J is TRBJ2-3; TRBD2 matches at 13 bases. The CDR3 sequence: CASSSGLAGTDTQYF. The DNA of the CDR3 is TGTGCCAGCAGTTCGGGACTAGCGGGGACAGATACGCAGTATTTT.